A single sample is the source of the 22 T cell receptor beta chains below, sequenced in a study of control samples from healthy donors and cancer patients. Data came from immunoSEQ multiplex PCR; TCRdb stores just in-frame clones and leaves some out. The data hold fewer than 30,000 clones, with more than 75% observed a single time. The sequencing sample was made of PBMCs. These receptor sequences come from a woman aged 40 to 55 with lung cancer.

The V and J genes are TRBV6-5 and TRBJ2-1; D may be TRBD1 or TRBD2 (7 bases each). Per germline, CDR1 MNHEY and CDR2 SVGAGI. The V and J ends lost 7 bases and 7 bases respectively, with 14 bases between them. The CDR3 spans 13 residues. CDR3 residues: CASTPRGGNEQFF. In DNA form, the CDR3 reads TGTGCCAGCACCCCCAGGGGGGGGAATGAGCAGTTCTTC.

The chain couples TRBV6-4 to TRBJ2-1, with 8 bases lining up with TRBD2. V shed 4 bases and J 8 bases; nucleotides not matched to a gene: 10. CDR1 is MRHNA, CDR2 SNTAGT, per germline. This CDR3 comprises 15 residues. DNA of the CDR3: TGTGCCAGCAGTGGGGGAAGCGGGGGTAACGATGAGCAGTTCTTC. This translates into CASSGGSGGNDEQFF.

This clone was counted between two and nine times. The chain uses TRBV28 and TRBJ2-7; D is uncertain. Germline values: CDR1 MDHEN, CDR2 SYDVKM. The CDR3 loop spans 14 amino acids. Trimming removed 4 bases from V and 0 bases from J, with 10 bases in between. The CDR3 reads CASSYDPLSYEQYF. The CDR3 DNA is TGTGCCAGCAGTTACGACCCCCTCTCCTACGAGCAGTACTTC.

The chain combines TRBV5-6 with TRBJ1-5; 10 bases agree with TRBD1. CDR3 size: 14 residues. The germline V gene has CDR1 SGHDT and CDR2 YYEEEE. With 1 base clipped from V and 7 bases from J, the junction kept 2 bases outside the gene matches. The CDR3 coding sequence is TGTGCCAGCAGCTTGAGGGACAGGGGCCAGCCCCAGCATTTT. This sequence encodes CASSLRDRGQPQHF.

The chain carries TRBV27 and TRBJ1-6; D perhaps matches TRBD1 (5 bases). Germline CDR1 and CDR2: MNHEY and SMNVEV (reference sequence). The CDR3 covers 14 residues. V was pared by 6 bases and J by 6 bases, with 12 bases between. CDR3 DNA: TGTGCCAGCAGGGGGCCTTGGAGTAATTCACCCCTCCACTTT. Protein sequence: CASRGPWSNSPLHF.

The V gene is TRBV15, the J gene TRBJ2-3; 8 bases agree with TRBD2. Germline CDR1 and CDR2: LNHNV and YYDKDF (reference sequence). Trimming cost V 5 bases and J 3 bases; bases outside gene matches: 10. There are 16 residues in the CDR3. CDR3 DNA: TGTGCCACCAGCGCCCCGGCGGGGGGCGGAACAGATACGCAGTATTTT. This translates into CATSAPAGGGTDTQYF.

The gene calls are TRBV5-6 and TRBJ1-1; D possibly corresponds to TRBD1 (5 bases). This CDR3 region has 16 residues. Germline V gives CDR1 SGHDT, CDR2 YYEEEE. V was cut by 6 bases and J by 0 bases, with 18 bases left in between. The CDR3 region is CASKPWGWGMNTEAFF. The CDR3, as DNA: TGTGCCAGCAAGCCGTGGGGGTGGGGAATGAACACTGAAGCTTTCTTT.

The chain couples TRBV15 to TRBJ2-7; D is undetermined. V dropped 0 bases and J dropped 6 bases, with 9 bases sitting between them. The CDR3 is 13 residues long. The germline gives CDR1 LNHNV, CDR2 YYDKDF (reference sequence). CDR3 bases: TGTGCCACCAGCAGAGATGTCGGCCGCGAGCAGTACTTC. Translation: CATSRDVGREQYF.

V is TRBV7-3 and J is TRBJ2-3; D uncertain. Germline V gives CDR1 SGHTA, CDR2 FQGTGA. The CDR3 consists of 9 residues. V lost 7 bases and J lost 13, with 9 bases in between. CDR3 coding DNA: TGTGCCAGCATCCTCTCCGAGTATTTT. Translated, it gives CASILSEYF.

The V call is TRBV6-5, the J call TRBJ1-6; unclear D gene. Germline lookup yields CDR1 MNHEY and CDR2 SVGAGI. This CDR3 has 13 residues. V was shortened by 5 bases and J by 13 bases, with 15 bases between the two germline ends. CDR3 DNA sequence: TGTGCCAGCAGTCCGGACCTTGTTAGTCCCCTCCACTTT. As protein: CASSPDLVSPLHF.

This chain uses TRBV7-2 with TRBJ1-1; 7 nucleotides agree with TRBD1. Germline values: CDR1 SGHTA, CDR2 FQGNSA. The V gene end was trimmed by 1 base and the J gene end by 5 bases; junction bases not matched to a gene: 16. The CDR3 has 18 amino acids. The CDR3 here is CASSLVFSGRGRGTEAFF. The CDR3 nucleotides read TGTGCCAGCAGCTTAGTTTTTTCGGGAAGGGGGCGCGGTACTGAAGCTTTCTTT.

The CDR3, as DNA: TGTGCCAGTAGTATCCAGGAGACCCAGTACTTC. Translating gives CASSIQETQYF. The rearrangement joins TRBV19 to TRBJ2-5; D unclear. With 3 bases removed from V and 5 bases from J, the gap between germline ends came to 4 bases. This CDR3 is 11 amino acids long. Germline values: CDR1 LNHDA, CDR2 SQIVND (reference sequence).

CDR3 sequence reads: CASSVGSSGELLYNEQFF. The CDR3 bases are TGTGCCAGCAGCGTAGGCTCTAGCGGGGAACTCCTCTACAATGAGCAGTTCTTC. The chain joins TRBV9 to TRBJ2-1, with 9 bases fitting TRBD2. The CDR3 totals 18 residues. Germline V lookup: CDR1 SGDLS, CDR2 YYNGEE. With 0 bases clipped from V and 3 bases from J, the junction kept 10 bases outside the gene matches.

The chain is built from TRBV28 and TRBJ1-2, with unresolved D. V was clipped by 5 bases and J by 6 bases, with 10 bases between them. The CDR3 totals 12 residues. CDR1 and CDR2 from the germline V gene are MDHEN and SYDVKM. This CDR3 reads CASSHSSDGYTF. CDR3 DNA: TGTGCCAGCAGTCACTCGAGCGATGGCTACACCTTC.

The V call is TRBV7-6, the J call TRBJ1-4; D remains unclear. Trimming removed 0 bases at V and 4 bases at J, with 0 bases between. Germline loops: CDR1 SGHVS, CDR2 FNYEAQ. The CDR3 is made up of 12 amino acids. CDR3 DNA sequence: TGTGCCAGCAGCTTAGCTAATGAAAAACTGTTTTTT. Its translation is CASSLANEKLFF.

The chain is built from TRBV5-1 and TRBJ1-1; 7 nucleotides agree with TRBD1. The germline V gene encodes CDR1 SGHRS and CDR2 YFSETQ. The CDR3 runs to 15 residues. The V gene end was trimmed by 2 bases and the J gene end by 5 bases; junction bases not matched to a gene: 9. The CDR3 is CASSFTGVRGTEAFF. The DNA for the CDR3 is TGCGCCAGCAGCTTTACAGGGGTTAGGGGGACTGAAGCTTTCTTT.

The chain employs TRBV11-2 and TRBJ1-1; no reliable D call. Per the germline V gene, CDR1 is SGHAT and CDR2 is FQNNGV. The V end was cut by 2 bases, the J end by 7 bases, with 11 bases between. The CDR3 consists of 13 residues. CDR3 loop: CASSLSPGSEAFF. In nucleotides, the CDR3 is TGTGCCAGCAGCTTAAGTCCGGGCAGTGAAGCTTTCTTT.

This clone was seen just once. The V gene is TRBV3-1 (or the pseudogene TRBV3-2), the J gene TRBJ1-2; D is ambiguous. CDR3 length: 15 amino acids. Germline values: CDR1 LGHDT, CDR2 YNNKEL (reference sequence). V was cut by 4 bases and J by 0 bases, with 12 bases left in between. The CDR3 here is CASSPIDMSNYGYTF. The DNA for the CDR3 is TGTGCCAGCAGCCCAATTGACATGTCTAACTATGGCTACACCTTC.

This rearrangement joins TRBV7-6 to TRBJ1-2; D may be TRBD1 (5 bases). Germline lookup yields CDR1 SGHVS and CDR2 FNYEAQ. Trimming shortened V by 5 bases and J by 6 bases, and 13 bases separated the two germline ends. The CDR3 loop spans 13 amino acids. CDR3 sequence: CASSPRTGHGYTF. CDR3 nucleotide sequence: TGTGCCAGCAGCCCGCGCACAGGCCATGGCTACACCTTC.

The chain recombines TRBV7-3 with TRBJ1-1; D is perhaps TRBD1 (5 bases). V lost 2 bases and J 1 base, leaving 5 bases between the germline ends. The germline V gene has CDR1 SGHTA and CDR2 FQGTGA. The CDR3 is 13 residues long. The CDR3: CASSLDRNTEAFF. In DNA, the CDR3 is TGTGCCAGCAGCTTAGACAGGAACACTGAAGCTTTCTTT.

This chain joins TRBV2 and TRBJ1-2; a weak D match, TRBD1 (6 bases). The CDR3 is 12 amino acids. Germline V CDR1 and CDR2: SNHLY, FYNNEI. Trimming cost V 3 bases and J 8 bases, with 10 bases left between them. CDR3 bases: TGTGCCAGCAGTGAGGGGGCGCGGGGCTACACCTTC. It encodes CASSEGARGYTF. The variable domain in full, completed from reference TRBV2 and TRBJ1-2, reads EPEVTQTPSHQVTQMGQEVILRCVPISNHLYFYWYRQILGQKVEFLVSFYNNEISEKSEIFDDQFSVERPDGSNFTLKIRSTKLEDSAMYFCASSEGARGYTFGSGTRLTVV.

This chain connects TRBV5-1 to TRBJ2-1; 9 bases match TRBD2. CDR3 size: 17 residues. The junction had 5 bases not matched to a gene; V was cut back by 0 bases and J by 1 base. Germline-derived CDR1 and CDR2 are SGHRS and YFSETQ. This chain's CDR3 is CASSLDLSGGSYNEQFF. In DNA form, the CDR3 reads TGCGCCAGCAGCTTGGATCTTAGCGGGGGATCCTACAATGAGCAGTTCTTC.